The clone carrying this T cell receptor beta chain was seen only a few times. Antigen: not known. The sample is drawn from a study of blood T cells in healthy people across ages. Trimming stripped 3 bases from V and 8 bases from J, with 11 bases between. There are 13 residues in the CDR3. The germline gives CDR1 SNHLY, CDR2 FYNNEI. With a J-beta primer mix and a sample-barcoded 5' primer, a second PCR ran roughly 6 to 11 cycles. The authors tagged each cDNA molecule using a template-switch adaptor with 12 random nucleotides. Per-sample output comprised a minimum of 2.5 million paired-end reads containing CDR3. Via MiXCR, TCRdb re-called the 5' RACE reads, giving one row per CDR3 protein. The table records about 1,800,000 distinct CDR3 sequences, approximately 30% of them present only once. The study's findings and limits: The fall in TCR beta diversity per million T cells was roughly linear with age.

This receptor was taken from a young woman in good health. V is TRBV2 and J is TRBJ2-1; D gene uncertain. The specimen was blood. As DNA, the CDR3 is TGTGCCAGCAGTGATCTCAGTTTCTATGAGCAGTTCTTC. This encodes CASSDLSFYEQFF.